The rows below give T cell receptor beta chains drawn from one sample of a study of human T cells and chemical hapten exposure. One entry per CDR3 protein, called by TCRdb with MiXCR from the RACE reads. Among around 120,000 distinct CDR3 sequences listed, 8% to 13% were seen once. Sequencing used whole blood, obtained in connection with sensitization to the hapten diphenylcyclopropenone (DPC). These receptors were obtained from a woman between 35 and 50 years old with alopecia areata. Some clones in this sample may be carry-over from other donors' samples. Each CDR3 is given with its conserved first and last residue. Fields, in order: CDR3 DNA, CDR3 protein, V gene, clone size, J gene, D gene. The D gene is left open where the match is weak. Some rows have no size entry. The others give once, few or many, or a class for an expanded clone.

TGTGCCAGCAGCCCCTACGGTGGGGCCGGGGAGCTGTTTTTT	CASSPYGGAGELFF	TRBV11-2	many	TRBJ2-2	.
TGTGCCAGCTGCCGGGCTAGGAGGGTAAGGGAGACCCAGTACTTC	CASCRARRVRETQYF	TRBV21-1	many	TRBJ2-5	.
TGTGCCAGCAGTTACTCTGTCATTACTTCTAATGAAAAACTGTTTTTT	CASSYSVITSNEKLFF	TRBV6-5	few	TRBJ1-4	.
TGTGCCAGCAGTCAGGACAGGACGATCACTGAAGCTTTCTTT	CASSQDRTITEAFF	TRBV6-6	many	TRBJ1-1	TRBD1
TGCGCCAGCAGCCAAGTAGGAGGTCAGATGTATGGCTACACCTTC	CASSQVGGQMYGYTF	TRBV4-3	many	TRBJ1-2	.
TGTGCCAGCAGTTTATTGGGGACAGACGACCTAGAGACCCAGTACTTC	CASSLLGTDDLETQYF	TRBV28	many	TRBJ2-5	TRBD1
TGTGCCAGCAGCTTAGCAAATGAGCAGTTCTTC	CASSLANEQFF	TRBV7-2	many	TRBJ2-1	.
TGTGCCAGCAGAACCGGGATAAACACCGGGGAGCTGTTTTTT	CASRTGINTGELFF	TRBV2	.	TRBJ2-2	.
TGCGCCAGCAGCTTGGCCCAGAAGAACACCGGGGAGCTGTTTTTT	CASSLAQKNTGELFF	TRBV5-1	.	TRBJ2-2	.
TGTGCCTGGAGTAGTTACGAGCAGTACTTC	CAWSSYEQYF	TRBV30	few	TRBJ2-7	.
TGTGCCAGCTCACCACCGGGAAGATCCTACGAGCAGTACTTC	CASSPPGRSYEQYF	TRBV18	.	TRBJ2-7	.
TGTGCCAGCAGCCCCGTTGGGGGGGGCTATGGCTACACCTTC	CASSPVGGGYGYTF	TRBV5-6	many	TRBJ1-2	.
TGTGCCAGCAGCCAATTAAGAGCAGCCCAAGAGACCCAGTACTTC	CASSQLRAAQETQYF	TRBV14	many	TRBJ2-5	.
TGTGCCAGCAGCCCCGAGGGCAATCAGCCCCAGCATTTT	CASSPEGNQPQHF	TRBV7-9	few	TRBJ1-5	.
TGTGCCAGCAGATCCGGGACAGGGAGCCACGAGCAGTACTTC	CASRSGTGSHEQYF	TRBV6-5	many	TRBJ2-7	TRBD1
TGCAGTGCTAGAGAGGTTACCAAAAACATTCAGTACTTC	CSAREVTKNIQYF	TRBV20-1	few	TRBJ2-4	.
TGTGCCAGCGCCTTTGAGGAGGGCCCTGAAAAACTGTTTTTT	CASAFEEGPEKLFF	TRBV25-1	.	TRBJ1-4	.
TGTGCCAGCAGCCCCGGGCCCCAGCATTTT	CASSPGPQHF	TRBV6-6	many	TRBJ1-5	.
TGCAGTGCTAGAGATGATGACAGGGGCTATGGCTACACCTTC	CSARDDDRGYGYTF	TRBV20-1	many	TRBJ1-2	TRBD1
TGTGCCAGCAGCTTAGAGGGGGGCGAGCAGTACTTC	CASSLEGGEQYF	TRBV7-2	many	TRBJ2-7	.
TGTGCCAGCAGAGGAGGGACTAGCGGGGAGAACGAGCAGTACTTC	CASRGGTSGENEQYF	TRBV6-1	few	TRBJ2-7	TRBD2
TGTGCCAGCAGTGGCCGGGACAGGAAGATTAATGAAAAACTGTTTTTT	CASSGRDRKINEKLFF	TRBV28	once	TRBJ1-4	TRBD1
TGTGCCAGCAGCCCTACCCAGGGGCCGGGAGAGACCCAGTACTTC	CASSPTQGPGETQYF	TRBV6-5	many	TRBJ2-5	.
TGTGCCAGCAGCTTAGCGGGGGAAGAGTCTGAAAAACTGTTTTTT	CASSLAGEESEKLFF	TRBV7-8	.	TRBJ1-4	.
TGTGCCAGCAGCCGGGACAGGGGAGTTGATGGCTACACCTTC	CASSRDRGVDGYTF	TRBV7-2	.	TRBJ1-2	TRBD1
TGCGCCAGCAGCCAAGCGCGGCTAGCGGGGGCAGATACGCAGTATTTT	CASSQARLAGADTQYF	TRBV4-3	.	TRBJ2-3	TRBD2
TGTGCCAGCAGCGCGGGACCGTCTCCTACCACCTACGAGCAGTACTTC	CASSAGPSPTTYEQYF	TRBV5-4	.	TRBJ2-7	.
TGTGCCAGCAGCGTTTCGGGGCAGGGATTAAACGAGCAGTACTTC	CASSVSGQGLNEQYF	TRBV9	many	TRBJ2-7	.
TGTGCCTGGAGTGGGAATGGAGGAGATGGCTACACCTTC	CAWSGNGGDGYTF	TRBV30	many	TRBJ1-2	.
TGTGCCAGCAGCCCCTTGGGGGGGCGAGCTGAAGCTTTCTTT	CASSPLGGRAEAFF	TRBV7-8	.	TRBJ1-1	.
TGTGCCAGCAGCATAGGACAGATCACCAATTCACCCCTCCACTTT	CASSIGQITNSPLHF	TRBV7-2	.	TRBJ1-6	.
TGTGCCAGCATCTTTAGACCTTCGACAGATATGAACACTGAAGCTTTCTTT	CASIFRPSTDMNTEAFF	TRBV12-3/TRBV12-4	many	TRBJ1-1	.
TGCAGTGCTAGAGCCAGGGAGGGTCAGCCCCAGCATTTT	CSARAREGQPQHF	TRBV20-1	medium-sized	TRBJ1-5	.
TGTGCCAGTAGTATTGTCGGGGGTAACACCGGGGAGCTGTTTTTT	CASSIVGGNTGELFF	TRBV19	many	TRBJ2-2	.
TGTGCCAGCAGTCCCGGGCAACCGGGGGTGAACATTCAGTACTTC	CASSPGQPGVNIQYF	TRBV7-2	many	TRBJ2-4	.
TGTGCCAGCAGTCTCGGACAGAAGAATCAGCCCCAGCATTTT	CASSLGQKNQPQHF	TRBV12-3/TRBV12-4	few	TRBJ1-5	.
TGTGCCAGCAGCTTAGTAGCGGGGGCTACCCGGGATACGCAGTATTTT	CASSLVAGATRDTQYF	TRBV7-3	many	TRBJ2-3	TRBD2
TGTGCCAGCAGTCTCGACCGGAACCCCTACGAGCAGTACTTC	CASSLDRNPYEQYF	TRBV27	few	TRBJ2-7	.
TGTGCCAGCAGTTACGGCGGGAATGCAGATACGCAGTATTTT	CASSYGGNADTQYF	TRBV6-2/TRBV6-3	many	TRBJ2-3	.
TGTGCCAGCAGCTTAGAAAGCGGGGGATCCTACGAGCAGTACTTC	CASSLESGGSYEQYF	TRBV11-2	.	TRBJ2-7	TRBD2